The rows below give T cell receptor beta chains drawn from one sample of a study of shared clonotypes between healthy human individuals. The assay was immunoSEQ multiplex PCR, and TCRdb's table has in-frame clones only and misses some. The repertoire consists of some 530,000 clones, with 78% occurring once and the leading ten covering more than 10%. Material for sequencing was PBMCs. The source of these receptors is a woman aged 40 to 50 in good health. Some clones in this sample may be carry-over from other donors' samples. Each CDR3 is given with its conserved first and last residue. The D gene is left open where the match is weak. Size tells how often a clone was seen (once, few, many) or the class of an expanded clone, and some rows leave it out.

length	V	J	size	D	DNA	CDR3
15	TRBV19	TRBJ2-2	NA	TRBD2	TGTGCCAGTACACCCGGACTAGTTAACACCGGGGAGCTGTTTTTT	CASTPGLVNTGELFF
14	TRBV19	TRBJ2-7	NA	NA	TGTGCCAGTAGTATAGCCCGGGGCTCCTACGAGCAGTACTTC	CASSIARGSYEQYF
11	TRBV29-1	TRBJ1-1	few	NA	TGCAGCGCGCATACCTACACTGAAGCTTTCTTT	CSAHTYTEAFF
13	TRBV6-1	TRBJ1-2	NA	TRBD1	TGTGCCAGCAAAGGACAGGGGTACTATGGCTACACCTTC	CASKGQGYYGYTF
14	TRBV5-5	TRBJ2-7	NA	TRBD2	TGTGCCAGCCTCCCGGTAGCGGGAGTCAGTGAGCAGTACTTC	CASLPVAGVSEQYF
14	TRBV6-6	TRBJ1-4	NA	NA	TGTGCCAGCAGTTACGGCAGGGTGGGGGAAAAACTGTTTTTT	CASSYGRVGEKLFF
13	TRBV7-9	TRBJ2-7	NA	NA	TGTGCCAGCAGCTTAGATGGGTCCGCCGAGCAGTACTTC	CASSLDGSAEQYF
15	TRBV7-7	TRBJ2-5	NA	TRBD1	TGTGCTAGCAGAGCCGGGACAGGAGGCCAAGAGACCCAGTACTTC	CASRAGTGGQETQYF
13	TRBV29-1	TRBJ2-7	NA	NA	TGCAGCGGCACCGGGACGGATTCCTACGAGCAGTACTTC	CSGTGTDSYEQYF
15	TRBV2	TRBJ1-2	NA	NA	TGTGCCAGCAGTGAGGGCCCCAGGGCAGTCTATGGCTACACCTTC	CASSEGPRAVYGYTF
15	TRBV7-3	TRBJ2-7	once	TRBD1	TGTGCCAGCAGCTTAGGGGGACAGGGGACTTACGAGCAGTACTTC	CASSLGGQGTYEQYF
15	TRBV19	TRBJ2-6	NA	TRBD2	TGTGCCAGTAGTATGGGAGGGATTGGGGCCAACGTCCTGACTTTC	CASSMGGIGANVLTF
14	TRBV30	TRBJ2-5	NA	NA	TGTGCCTGGAGCCCTGGGCTAGCTGAAGAGACCCAGTACTTC	CAWSPGLAEETQYF
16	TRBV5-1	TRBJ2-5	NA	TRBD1	TGCGCCAGCAGCATAGCCGGGACAGAGACACAAGAGACCCAGTACTTC	CASSIAGTETQETQYF
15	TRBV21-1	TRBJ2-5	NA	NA	TGTGCCAGCCTGCTGGTGGCTAGCGGACAAGAGACCCAGTACTTC	CASLLVASGQETQYF
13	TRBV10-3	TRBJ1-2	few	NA	TGTGCCATCAGTGAAGGACAAAGCTATGGCTACACCTTC	CAISEGQSYGYTF
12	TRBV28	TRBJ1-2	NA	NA	TGTGCCAGCTCCCCCCCAGTGAATGGCTACACCTTC	CASSPPVNGYTF
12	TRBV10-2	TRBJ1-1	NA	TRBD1	TGCGCCAGCAGTGAGTACAGGGGGGAAGCTTTCTTT	CASSEYRGEAFF
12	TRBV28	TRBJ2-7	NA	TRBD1	TGTGCCATCGCCGGGACAGAATTCGAGCAGTACTTC	CAIAGTEFEQYF
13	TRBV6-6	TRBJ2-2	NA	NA	TGTGCCAGCAGTGCCGGTCCCACCGGGGAGCTGTTTTTT	CASSAGPTGELFF
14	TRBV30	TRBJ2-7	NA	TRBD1	TGTGCCTGGAGTGGGCAACAGGGGTCCTACGAGCAGTACTTC	CAWSGQQGSYEQYF
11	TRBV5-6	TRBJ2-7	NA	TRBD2	TGTGCCAGCGCGGGGGACCTCGAGCAGTACTTC	CASAGDLEQYF
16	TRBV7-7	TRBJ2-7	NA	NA	TGTGCTAGCAGCTTAGAAAAGCGCCGTTTAGTCGACGAGCAGTACTTC	CASSLEKRRLVDEQYF
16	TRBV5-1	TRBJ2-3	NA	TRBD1	TGCGCCAGCAGCAGAAACCGGGACAGGGTGGCAGATACGCAGTATTTT	CASSRNRDRVADTQYF
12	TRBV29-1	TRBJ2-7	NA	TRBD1	TGCAGCACTGGGACAGGGGGCGGCGAGCAGTACTTC	CSTGTGGGEQYF
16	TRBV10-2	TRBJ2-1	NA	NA	TGCGCCAGCAGTGAGTCGATGGGTGGAGTAAGCAATGAGCAGTTCTTC	CASSESMGGVSNEQFF
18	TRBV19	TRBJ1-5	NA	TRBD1	TGTGCCAGTAGTGCCCCCGGGACAGGGTATTTGAGTGGTCAGCCCCAGCATTTT	CASSAPGTGYLSGQPQHF
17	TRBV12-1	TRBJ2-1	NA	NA	TGTGCCAGCAGCTTTGCCTTTGCGGATACTACCTACAATGAGCAGTTCTTC	CASSFAFADTTYNEQFF
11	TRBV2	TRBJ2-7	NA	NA	TGTGCCAGCAGTGAACCAAAGGAGCAGTACTTC	CASSEPKEQYF
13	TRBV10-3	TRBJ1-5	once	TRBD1	TGTGCCATCAGTAGGGACAGGGATCAGCCCCAGCATTTT	CAISRDRDQPQHF
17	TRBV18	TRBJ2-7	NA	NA	TGTGCCAGCTCACTCTACCTGGCAAGTACAACCCCCTACGAGCAGTACTTC	CASSLYLASTTPYEQYF
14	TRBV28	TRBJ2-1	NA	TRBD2	TGTGCCAGCAGCACCGGCGGGGGCTACAATGAGCAGTTCTTC	CASSTGGGYNEQFF
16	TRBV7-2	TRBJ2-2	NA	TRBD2	TGTGCCAGCAGCCGAGGGACTAGCGGGATGTCTGGGGAGCTGTTTTTT	CASSRGTSGMSGELFF
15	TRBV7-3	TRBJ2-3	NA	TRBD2	TGTGCCAGCAGCTTAACTGGGACTAGCGGAGATACGCAGTATTTT	CASSLTGTSGDTQYF
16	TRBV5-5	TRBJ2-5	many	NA	TGTGCCAGCAGCTTGGCGAGTTTAGGAGGGCGAGAGACCCAGTACTTC	CASSLASLGGRETQYF
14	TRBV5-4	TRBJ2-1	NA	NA	TGTGCCAGCAGCTTGTCCCGGGACACCTATGAGCAGTTCTTC	CASSLSRDTYEQFF
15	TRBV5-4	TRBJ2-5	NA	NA	TGTGCCAGCAGCTCCCAAGACCGGGGAGGAGAGACCCAGTACTTC	CASSSQDRGGETQYF
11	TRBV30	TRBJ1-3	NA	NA	TGTGCCTGGAGTCAAGGAAACACCATATATTTT	CAWSQGNTIYF
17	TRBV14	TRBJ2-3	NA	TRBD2	TGTGCCAGCAGCCCACTTAGGACTAGCGGGAGTGCAGATACGCAGTATTTT	CASSPLRTSGSADTQYF
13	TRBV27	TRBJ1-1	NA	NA	TGTGCCAGCAGCGTAATACAGAACACTGAAGCTTTCTTT	CASSVIQNTEAFF
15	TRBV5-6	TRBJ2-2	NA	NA	TGTGCCAGCAGCTTCCTGGACAGGAACACCGGGGAGCTGTTTTTT	CASSFLDRNTGELFF
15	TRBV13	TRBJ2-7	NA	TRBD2	TGTGCCAGCAGCCCTTCCGGGACTAGCAGAGGAGAGCAGTACTTC	CASSPSGTSRGEQYF
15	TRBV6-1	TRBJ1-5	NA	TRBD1	TGTGCCAGCAGAGTACAGGGGGTAGGTAATCAGCCCCAGCATTTT	CASRVQGVGNQPQHF